This TCR beta chain was observed in a study of glioma-infiltrating T cells after dendritic cell vaccination. The table came from immunoSEQ multiplex PCR; TCRdb's copy has only in-frame clones and leaves some out. The sample has roughly 70,000 clones, more than 65% seen once. The V gene end was trimmed by 0 bases and the J gene end by 0 bases; junction bases not matched to a gene: 11. This CDR3 spans 18 amino acids. Germline V gene sequence: CDR1 SGHRS, CDR2 YFSETQ. All glioblastoma patients lacked an isocitrate dehydrogenase mutation. The chain recombines TRBV5-1 with TRBJ1-2; 7 nucleotides agree with TRBD1. This TCR derives from a human donor with glioblastoma. Source: blood, taken before dendritic cell vaccination. The CDR3 DNA sequence: TGCGCCAGCAGCTTGGACAGGGGCGGAATTGGCGCTAACTATGGCTACACCTTC. It specifies CASSLDRGGIGANYGYTF. Drawing the rest from reference TRBV5-1 and TRBJ1-2, the complete variable domain is KAGVTQTPRYLIKTRGQQVTLSCSPISGHRSVSWYQQTPGQGLQFLFEYFSETQRNKGNFPGRFSGRQFSNSRSEMNVSTLELGDSALYLCASSLDRGGIGANYGYTFGSGTRLTVV.